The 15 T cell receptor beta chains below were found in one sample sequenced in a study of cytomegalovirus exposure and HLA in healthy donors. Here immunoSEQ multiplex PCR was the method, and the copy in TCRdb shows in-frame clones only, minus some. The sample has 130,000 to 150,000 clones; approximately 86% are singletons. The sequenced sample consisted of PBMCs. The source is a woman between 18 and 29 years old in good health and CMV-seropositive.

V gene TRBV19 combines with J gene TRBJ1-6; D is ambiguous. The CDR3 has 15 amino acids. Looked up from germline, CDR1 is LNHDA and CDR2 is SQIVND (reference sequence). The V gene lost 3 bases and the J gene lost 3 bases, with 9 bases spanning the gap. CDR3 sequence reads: CASSMATVYNSPLHF. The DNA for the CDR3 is TGTGCCAGTAGTATGGCTACAGTCTATAATTCACCCCTCCACTTT.

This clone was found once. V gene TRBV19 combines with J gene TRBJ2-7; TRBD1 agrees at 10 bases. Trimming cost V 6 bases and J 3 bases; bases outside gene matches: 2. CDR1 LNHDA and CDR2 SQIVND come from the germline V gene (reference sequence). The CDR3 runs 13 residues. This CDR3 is CASRGDRGYEQYF. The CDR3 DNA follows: TGTGCCAGTAGGGGGGACAGGGGCTACGAGCAGTACTTC.

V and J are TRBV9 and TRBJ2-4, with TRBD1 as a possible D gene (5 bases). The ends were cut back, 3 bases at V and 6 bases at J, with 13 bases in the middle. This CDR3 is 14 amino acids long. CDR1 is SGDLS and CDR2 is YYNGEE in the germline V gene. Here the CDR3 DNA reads TGTGCCAGCAGCGAGGGGCCCTGGGGAAACATTCAGTACTTC. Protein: CASSEGPWGNIQYF.

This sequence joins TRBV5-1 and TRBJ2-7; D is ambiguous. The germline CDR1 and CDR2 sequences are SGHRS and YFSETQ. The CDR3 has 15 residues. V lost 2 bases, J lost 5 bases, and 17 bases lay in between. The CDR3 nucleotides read TGCGCCAGCAGCTTCTCGAGTAGACTTCACGACGAGCAGTACTTC. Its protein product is CASSFSSRLHDEQYF.

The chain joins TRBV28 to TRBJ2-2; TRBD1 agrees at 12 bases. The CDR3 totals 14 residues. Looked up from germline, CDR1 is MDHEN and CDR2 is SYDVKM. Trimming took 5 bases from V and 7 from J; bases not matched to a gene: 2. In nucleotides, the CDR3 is TGTGCCAGCAGTGGGACAGGGGGCAGCGGGGAGCTGTTTTTT. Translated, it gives CASSGTGGSGELFF.

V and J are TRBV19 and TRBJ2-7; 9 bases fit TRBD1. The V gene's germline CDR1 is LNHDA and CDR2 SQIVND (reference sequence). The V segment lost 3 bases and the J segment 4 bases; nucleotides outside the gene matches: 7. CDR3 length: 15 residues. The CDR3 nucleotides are TGTGCCAGTAGTATGATGGGGACAGGGAGGTACGAGCAGTACTTC. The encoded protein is CASSMMGTGRYEQYF.

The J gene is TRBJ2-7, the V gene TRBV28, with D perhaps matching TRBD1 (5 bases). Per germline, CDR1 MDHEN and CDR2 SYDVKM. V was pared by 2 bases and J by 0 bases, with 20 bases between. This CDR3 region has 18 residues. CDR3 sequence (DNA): TGTGCCAGCAGTTTAAATCCATGGGCAGGGTCCCTCTCCTACGAGCAGTACTTC. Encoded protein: CASSLNPWAGSLSYEQYF.

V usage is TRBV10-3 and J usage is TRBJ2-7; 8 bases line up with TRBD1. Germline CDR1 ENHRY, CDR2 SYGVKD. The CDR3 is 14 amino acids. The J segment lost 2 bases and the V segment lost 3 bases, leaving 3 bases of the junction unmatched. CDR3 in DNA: TGTGCCATCAGTGACACAGGGGGACCCTACGAGCAGTACTTC. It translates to CAISDTGGPYEQYF.

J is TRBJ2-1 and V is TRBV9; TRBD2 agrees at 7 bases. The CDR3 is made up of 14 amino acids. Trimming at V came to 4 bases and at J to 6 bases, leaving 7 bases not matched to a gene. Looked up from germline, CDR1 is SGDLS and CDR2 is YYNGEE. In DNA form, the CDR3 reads TGTGCCAGCAGCCCCCGGGGGACTACCAATGAGCAGTTCTTC. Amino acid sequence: CASSPRGTTNEQFF. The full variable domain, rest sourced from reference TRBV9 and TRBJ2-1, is DSGVTQTPKHLITATGQRVTLRCSPRSGDLSVYWYQQSLDQGLQFLIQYYNGEERAKGNILERFSAQQFPDLHSELNLSSLELGDSALYFCASSPRGTTNEQFFGPGTRLTVL.

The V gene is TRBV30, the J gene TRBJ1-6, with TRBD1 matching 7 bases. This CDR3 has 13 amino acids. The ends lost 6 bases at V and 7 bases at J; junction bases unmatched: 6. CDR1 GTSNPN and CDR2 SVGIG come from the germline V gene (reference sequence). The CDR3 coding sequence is TGTGCCTGTAGAGGACAGGAAAATTCACCCCTCCACTTT. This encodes CACRGQENSPLHF.

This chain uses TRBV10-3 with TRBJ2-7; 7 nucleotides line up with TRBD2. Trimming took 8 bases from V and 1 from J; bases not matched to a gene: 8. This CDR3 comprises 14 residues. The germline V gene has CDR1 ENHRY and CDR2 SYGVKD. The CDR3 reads CAIGASGTSYEQYF. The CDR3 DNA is TGTGCCATCGGGGCTAGCGGAACATCCTACGAGCAGTACTTC.

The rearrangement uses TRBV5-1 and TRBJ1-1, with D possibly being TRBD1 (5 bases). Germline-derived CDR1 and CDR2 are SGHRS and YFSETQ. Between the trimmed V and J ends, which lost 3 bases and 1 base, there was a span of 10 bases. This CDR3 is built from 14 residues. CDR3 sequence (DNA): TGCGCCAGCAGCTGGGACGGGGGGAACACTGAAGCTTTCTTT. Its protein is CASSWDGGNTEAFF.

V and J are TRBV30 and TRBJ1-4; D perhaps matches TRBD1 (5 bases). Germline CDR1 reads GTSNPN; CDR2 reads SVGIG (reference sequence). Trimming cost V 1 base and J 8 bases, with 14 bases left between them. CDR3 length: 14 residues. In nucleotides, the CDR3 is TGTGCCTGGAGTGGGTGGGGCATTACGGAAAAACTGTTTTTT. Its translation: CAWSGWGITEKLFF.

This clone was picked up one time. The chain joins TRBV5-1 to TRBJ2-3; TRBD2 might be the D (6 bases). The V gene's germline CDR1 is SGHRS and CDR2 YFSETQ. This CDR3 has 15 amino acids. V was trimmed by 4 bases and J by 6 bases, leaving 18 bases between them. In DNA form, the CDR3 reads TGCGCCAGCAGCACTGGGACTCCTCGGGGGGATACGCAGTATTTT. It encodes CASSTGTPRGDTQYF.

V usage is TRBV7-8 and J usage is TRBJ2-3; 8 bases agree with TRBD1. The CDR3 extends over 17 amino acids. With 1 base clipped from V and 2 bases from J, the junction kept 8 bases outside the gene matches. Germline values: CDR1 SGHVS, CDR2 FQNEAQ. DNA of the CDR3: TGTGCCAGCAGCTTAGTGGCCGGGACAGGCTACACAGATACGCAGTATTTT. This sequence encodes CASSLVAGTGYTDTQYF.